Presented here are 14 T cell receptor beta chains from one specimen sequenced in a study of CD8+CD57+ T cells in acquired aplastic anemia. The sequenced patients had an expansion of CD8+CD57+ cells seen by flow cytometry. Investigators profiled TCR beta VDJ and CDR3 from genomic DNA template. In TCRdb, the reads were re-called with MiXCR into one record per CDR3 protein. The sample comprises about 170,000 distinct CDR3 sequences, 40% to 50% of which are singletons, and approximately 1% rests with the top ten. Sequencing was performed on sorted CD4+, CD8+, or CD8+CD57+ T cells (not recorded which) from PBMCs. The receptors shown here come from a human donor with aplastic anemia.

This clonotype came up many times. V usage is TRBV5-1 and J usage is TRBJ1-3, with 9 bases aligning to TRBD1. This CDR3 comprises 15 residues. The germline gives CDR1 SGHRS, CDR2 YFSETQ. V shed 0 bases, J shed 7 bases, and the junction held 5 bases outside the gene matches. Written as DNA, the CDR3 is TGCGCCAGCAGCTTGGGGACGGGACAGGGTAACACCATATATTTT. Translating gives CASSLGTGQGNTIYF.

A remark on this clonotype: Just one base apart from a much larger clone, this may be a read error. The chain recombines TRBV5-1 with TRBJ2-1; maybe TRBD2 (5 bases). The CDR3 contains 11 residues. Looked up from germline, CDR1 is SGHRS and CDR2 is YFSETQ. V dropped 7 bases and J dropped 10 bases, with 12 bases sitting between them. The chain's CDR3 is CASGNRGEQFF. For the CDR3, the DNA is TGCGCCAGCGGCAACCGGGGAGAGCAGTTCTTC.

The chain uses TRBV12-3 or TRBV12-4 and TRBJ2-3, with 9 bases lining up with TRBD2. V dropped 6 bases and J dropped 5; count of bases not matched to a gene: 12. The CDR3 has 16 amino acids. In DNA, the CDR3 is TGTGCCAGCAGCGGCAGGGGCGGGGGGGCTGGAGATACGCAGTATTTT. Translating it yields CASSGRGGGAGDTQYF.

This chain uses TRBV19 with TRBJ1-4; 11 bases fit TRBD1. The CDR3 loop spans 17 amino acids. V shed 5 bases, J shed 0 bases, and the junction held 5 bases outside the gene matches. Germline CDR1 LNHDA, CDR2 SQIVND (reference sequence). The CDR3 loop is CASSRGTGGTTNEKLFF. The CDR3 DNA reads TGTGCCAGTAGTCGTGGGACAGGGGGAACAACTAATGAAAAACTGTTTTTT. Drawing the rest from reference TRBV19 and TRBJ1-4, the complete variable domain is DGGITQSPKYLFRKEGQNVTLSCEQNLNHDAMYWYRQDPGQGLRLIYYSQIVNDFQKGDIAEGYSVSREKKESFPLTVTSAQKNPTAFYLCASSRGTGGTTNEKLFFGSGTQLSVL.

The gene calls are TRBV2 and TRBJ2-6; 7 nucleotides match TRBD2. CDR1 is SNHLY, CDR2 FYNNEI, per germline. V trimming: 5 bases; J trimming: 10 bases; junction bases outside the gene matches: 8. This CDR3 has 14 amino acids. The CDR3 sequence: CASSLGSGGNVLTF. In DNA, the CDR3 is TGTGCCAGCAGTTTAGGATCGGGGGGAAACGTCCTGACTTTC.

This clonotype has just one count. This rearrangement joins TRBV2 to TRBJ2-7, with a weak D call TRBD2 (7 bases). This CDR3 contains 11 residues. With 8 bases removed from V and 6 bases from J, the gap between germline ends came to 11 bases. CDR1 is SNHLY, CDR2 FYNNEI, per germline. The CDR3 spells CASLRGGEQYF. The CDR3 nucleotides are TGTGCCAGCCTTAGGGGGGGCGAGCAGTACTTC.

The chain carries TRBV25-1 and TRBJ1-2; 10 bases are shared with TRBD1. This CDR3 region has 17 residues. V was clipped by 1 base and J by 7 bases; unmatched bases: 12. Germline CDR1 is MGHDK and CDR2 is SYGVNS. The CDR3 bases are TGTGCCAGCAGTGAATTGAGACCGGGACAGGGGAGGTCTGGCTACACCTTC. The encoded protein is CASSELRPGQGRSGYTF.

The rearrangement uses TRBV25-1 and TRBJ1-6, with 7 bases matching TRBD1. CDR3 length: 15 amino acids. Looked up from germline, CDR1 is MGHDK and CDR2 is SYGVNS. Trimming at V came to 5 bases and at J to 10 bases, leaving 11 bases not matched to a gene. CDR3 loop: CASSLGGQGESPLHF. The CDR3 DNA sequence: TGTGCCAGCAGTTTAGGGGGTCAGGGGGAGTCACCCCTCCACTTT. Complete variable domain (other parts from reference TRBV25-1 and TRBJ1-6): EADIYQTPRYLVIGTGKKITLECSQTMGHDKMYWYQQDPGMELHLIHYSYGVNSTEKGDLSSESTVSRIRTEHFPLTLESARPSHTSQYLCASSLGGQGESPLHFGNGTRLTVT.

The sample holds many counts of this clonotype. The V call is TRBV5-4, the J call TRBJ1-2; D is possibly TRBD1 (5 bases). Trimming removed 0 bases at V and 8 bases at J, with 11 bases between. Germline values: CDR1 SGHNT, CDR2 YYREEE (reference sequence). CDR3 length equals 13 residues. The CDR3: CASSLVGDRGYTF. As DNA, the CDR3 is TGTGCCAGCAGCTTGGTAGGGGATCGGGGCTACACCTTC.

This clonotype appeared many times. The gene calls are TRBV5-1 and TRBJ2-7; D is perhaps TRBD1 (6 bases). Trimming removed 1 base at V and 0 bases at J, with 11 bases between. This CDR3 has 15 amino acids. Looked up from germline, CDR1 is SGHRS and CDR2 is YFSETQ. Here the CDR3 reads CASSLNTGNSYEQYF. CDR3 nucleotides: TGCGCCAGCAGCTTGAATACAGGGAACTCCTACGAGCAGTACTTC.

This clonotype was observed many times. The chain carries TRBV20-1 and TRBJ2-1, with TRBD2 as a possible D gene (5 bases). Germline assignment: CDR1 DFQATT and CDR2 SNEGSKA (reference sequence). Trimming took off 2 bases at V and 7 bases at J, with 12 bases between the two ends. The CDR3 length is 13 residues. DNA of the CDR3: TGCAGTGCTAGAACCTTGGCGGGTAATGAGCAGTTCTTC. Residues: CSARTLAGNEQFF.

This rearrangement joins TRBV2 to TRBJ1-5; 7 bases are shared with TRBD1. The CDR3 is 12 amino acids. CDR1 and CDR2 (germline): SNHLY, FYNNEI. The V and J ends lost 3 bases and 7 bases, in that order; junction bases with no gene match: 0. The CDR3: CASSETGQPQHF. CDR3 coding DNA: TGTGCCAGCAGTGAGACAGGGCAGCCCCAGCATTTT.

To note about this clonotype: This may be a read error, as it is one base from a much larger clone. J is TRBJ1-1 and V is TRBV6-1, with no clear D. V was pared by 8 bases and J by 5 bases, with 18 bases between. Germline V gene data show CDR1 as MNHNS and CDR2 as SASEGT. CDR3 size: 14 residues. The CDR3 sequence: CASGVVTHRTEAFF. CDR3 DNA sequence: TGTGCCAGCGGTGTCGTGACCCATAGGACTGAAGCTTTCTTT.

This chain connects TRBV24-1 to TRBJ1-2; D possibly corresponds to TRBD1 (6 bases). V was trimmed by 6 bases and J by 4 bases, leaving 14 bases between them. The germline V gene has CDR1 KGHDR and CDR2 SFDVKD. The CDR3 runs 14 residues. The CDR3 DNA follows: TGTGCCACCAGTCCGAGGGTACAGGGCTATGGCTACACCTTC. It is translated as CATSPRVQGYGYTF.